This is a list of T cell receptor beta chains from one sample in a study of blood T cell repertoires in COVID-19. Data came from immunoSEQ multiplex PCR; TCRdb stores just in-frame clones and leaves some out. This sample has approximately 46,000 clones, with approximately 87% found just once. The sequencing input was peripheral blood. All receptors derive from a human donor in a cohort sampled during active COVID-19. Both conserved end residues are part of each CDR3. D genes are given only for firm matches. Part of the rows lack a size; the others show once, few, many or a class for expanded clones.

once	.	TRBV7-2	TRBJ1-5	TGTGCCAGCAGCTCGGACAGTGCAACTCAGCCCCAGCATTTT	CASSSDSATQPQHF
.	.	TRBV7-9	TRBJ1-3	TGTGCCAGCAGCAAAACACAGAGCTCTGGAAACACCATATATTTT	CASSKTQSSGNTIYF
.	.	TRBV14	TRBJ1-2	TGTGCCAGCAGCCAAGCGATCTTTAGAGGCTACACCTTC	CASSQAIFRGYTF
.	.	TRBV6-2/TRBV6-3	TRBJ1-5	TGTGCCAGCAGTTACCCCCGGGGGGACCAGCCCCAGCATTTT	CASSYPRGDQPQHF
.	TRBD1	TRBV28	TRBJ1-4	TGTGCCAGCACCCAAGGGACAGGGGTTAATGAAAAACTGTTTTTT	CASTQGTGVNEKLFF
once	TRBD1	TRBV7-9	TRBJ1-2	TGTGCCAGCAGCATAACCGGGACAGGGGGCGTCTATGGCTACACCTTC	CASSITGTGGVYGYTF
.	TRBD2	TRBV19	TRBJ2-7	TGTGCCAGTAACCCCGGGGGGGGCTACGAGCAGTACTTC	CASNPGGGYEQYF
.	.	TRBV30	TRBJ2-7	TGTGCCTGGAGCATGGACATGAACGAGCAGTACTTC	CAWSMDMNEQYF
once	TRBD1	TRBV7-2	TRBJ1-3	TGTGCCAGCGGACTGGGACAGGGGACAACCTCTGGAAACACCATATATTTT	CASGLGQGTTSGNTIYF
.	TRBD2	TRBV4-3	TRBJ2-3	TGCGCCAGCAGCCAAAGCGGGAGGCGGATTGGCACAGATACGCAGTATTTT	CASSQSGRRIGTDTQYF
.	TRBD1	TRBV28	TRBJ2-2	TGTGCCAGCAGTTTAGGTAGACAGGGGTTCACCGGGGAGCTGTTTTTT	CASSLGRQGFTGELFF
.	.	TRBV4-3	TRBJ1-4	TGCGCCAGCAGCCAGGGGGTCGGGGGTGGAATTGAAAAACTGTTTTTT	CASSQGVGGGIEKLFF
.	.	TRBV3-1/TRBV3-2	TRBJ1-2	TGTGCCAGCAGCCAAGACGTGGCCTATGGCTACACCTTC	CASSQDVAYGYTF
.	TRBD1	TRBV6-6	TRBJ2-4	TGTGCCAGCAGTCCGGGACAGGGGGCAACTTTAGCCAAAAACATTCAGTACTTC	CASSPGQGATLAKNIQYF
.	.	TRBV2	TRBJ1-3	TGTGCCAGCAGTGCTACGGGGACTGGAAACACCATATATTTT	CASSATGTGNTIYF
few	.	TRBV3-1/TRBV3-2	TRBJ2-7	TGTGCCAGCAGCCAGTCGAGCCTGAGGTACTTC	CASSQSSLRYF
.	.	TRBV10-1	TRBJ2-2	TGCGCCAGCGCTTCCAACACGGGACTGGCCACCGGGGAGCTGTTTTTT	CASASNTGLATGELFF
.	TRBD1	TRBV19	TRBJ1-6	TGTGCCAGTAGTAGAACTCCAGGGGGCCGTAATTCACCCCTCCACTTT	CASSRTPGGRNSPLHF
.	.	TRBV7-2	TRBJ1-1	TGTGCCAGCAGCTTATATATGAGGTCTGAAGCTTTCTTT	CASSLYMRSEAFF
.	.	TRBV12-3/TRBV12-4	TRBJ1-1	TGTGCCAGCAGTCCGCGCCGGGGTGGAGCGGCTTTCTTT	CASSPRRGGAAFF
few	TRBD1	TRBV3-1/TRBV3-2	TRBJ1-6	TGTGCCAGCAGCAGACAGGGGGAGACTTCACCCCTCCACTTT	CASSRQGETSPLHF
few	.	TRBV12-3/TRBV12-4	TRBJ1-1	TGTGCCAGCAGTTTCCGGGTTGAAGCTTTCTTT	CASSFRVEAFF
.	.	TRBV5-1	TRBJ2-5	TGCGCCAGCAGCTTGCTTTCAGGCACTCAAGAGACCCAGTACTTC	CASSLLSGTQETQYF
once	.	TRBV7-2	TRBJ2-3	TGTGCCAGCAGCTTAGACTCGGCGGGGGCATATACAGATACGCAGTATTTT	CASSLDSAGAYTDTQYF
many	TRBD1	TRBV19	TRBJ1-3	TGTGCCAGTAGTCTAGAGACAGGGAACGGAAACACCATATATTTT	CASSLETGNGNTIYF
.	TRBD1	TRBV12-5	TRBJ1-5	TGTGCTAGTGGTCCGGGACAGGTCAATCAGCCCCAGCATTTT	CASGPGQVNQPQHF
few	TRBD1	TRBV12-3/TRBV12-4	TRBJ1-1	TGTGCCAGCAGCCCGGACAGGGTAGCTTTCTTT	CASSPDRVAFF
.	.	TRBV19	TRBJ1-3	TGTGCCAGTACCACCGACAGGCCCAGCTCTGGAAACACCATATATTTT	CASTTDRPSSGNTIYF
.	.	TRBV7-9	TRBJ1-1	TGTGCCAGCGCCAGGGGAGAAACGAGAGCTTTCTTT	CASARGETRAFF
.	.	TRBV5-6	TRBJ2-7	TGTGCCAGCAGCTTCCTCTCCTACGAGCAGTACTTC	CASSFLSYEQYF
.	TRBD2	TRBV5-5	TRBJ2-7	TGTGCCAGCAGCTTTGGCCTAGCGGGAGCGTCCTACGAGCAGTACTTC	CASSFGLAGASYEQYF
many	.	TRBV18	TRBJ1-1	TGTGCCAGCCACAATCTCGGGGTTAACACTGAAGCTTTCTTT	CASHNLGVNTEAFF
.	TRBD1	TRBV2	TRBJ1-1	TGTGCCAGCAGGACAGGGCGGGACACTGAAGCTTTCTTT	CASRTGRDTEAFF
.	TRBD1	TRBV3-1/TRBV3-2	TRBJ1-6	TGTGCCAGCAGCCAAGGGGTAGGGGGCATCTTTAATTCACCCCTCCACTTT	CASSQGVGGIFNSPLHF
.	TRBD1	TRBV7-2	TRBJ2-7	TGTGCCAGCAGCGCTTCAGGGGGTCGTGAGCAGTACTTC	CASSASGGREQYF
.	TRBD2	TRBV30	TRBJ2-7	TGTGCCTGGTCTACGGGGGGTGTCTACGAGCAGTACTTC	CAWSTGGVYEQYF
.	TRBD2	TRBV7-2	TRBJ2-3	TGTGCCAGCAGCTTAGATCCGGCGGGGGTCACAGATACGCAGTATTTT	CASSLDPAGVTDTQYF
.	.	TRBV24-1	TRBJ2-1	TGTGCCACCAGTGTCGGGGGCAATGAGCAGTTCTTC	CATSVGGNEQFF
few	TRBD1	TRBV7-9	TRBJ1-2	TGTGCCAGCAGCTCCAGGGGGAGTGGTGGCTACACCTTC	CASSSRGSGGYTF
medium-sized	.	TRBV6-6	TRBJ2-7	TGTGCCAGCTCCCACAGCTACGAGCAGTACTTC	CASSHSYEQYF
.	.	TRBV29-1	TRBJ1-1	TGCAGCGTTGAAGGGGGGCTGGGGACTGAAGCTTTCTTT	CSVEGGLGTEAFF
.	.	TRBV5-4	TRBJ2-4	TGTGCCAGCAGCCCTCCCGGGGTAGGAGGAAACATTCAGTACTTC	CASSPPGVGGNIQYF
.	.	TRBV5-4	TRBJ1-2	TGTGCCAGCAGCTTGGACGAGGGCAAAAACTATGGCTACACCTTC	CASSLDEGKNYGYTF
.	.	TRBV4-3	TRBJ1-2	TGCGCCAGCAGCCAAGTTGTACACGATGGCTACACCTTC	CASSQVVHDGYTF
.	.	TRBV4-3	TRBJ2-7	TGCGCCAGCAGCCAAGGTGCAACACCTCACTACGAGCAGTACTTC	CASSQGATPHYEQYF
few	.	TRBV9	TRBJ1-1	TGTGCCAGCAGCCCTTACAGGGAAGGGGCTGAAGCTTTCTTT	CASSPYREGAEAFF
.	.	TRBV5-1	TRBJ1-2	TGCGCCAGCTCAGTGGACAGTATAGTCGGCTACACCTTC	CASSVDSIVGYTF
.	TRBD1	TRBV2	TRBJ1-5	TGTGCCAGCAGCAAACAGGGGGGCCCTTATAGCAATCAGCCCCAGCATTTT	CASSKQGGPYSNQPQHF
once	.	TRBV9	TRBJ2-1	TGTGCCAGCAGCGCCCCCCAGGGGGGATCCTACAATGAGCAGTTCTTC	CASSAPQGGSYNEQFF
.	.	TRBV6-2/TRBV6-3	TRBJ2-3	TGTGCCAGCAGTTCCCTAACCTACGAGACAGGATACACAGATACGCAGTATTTT	CASSSLTYETGYTDTQYF
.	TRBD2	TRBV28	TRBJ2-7	TGTGCCAGCAGTTTCTCTAGCGGGGGGGCCTACGAGCAGTACTTC	CASSFSSGGAYEQYF
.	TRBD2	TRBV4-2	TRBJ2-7	TGTGCCAGCAGCTTCCCGGGACTAGCGGGGGTAGACGACGAGCAGTACTTC	CASSFPGLAGVDDEQYF
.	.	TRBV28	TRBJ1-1	TGTGCCAGCTATCACCCTTGGGAGGCGATGGCTTTCTTT	CASYHPWEAMAFF
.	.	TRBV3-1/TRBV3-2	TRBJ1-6	TGTGCCAGCAGCCAGGGAGGAACCTATAATTCACCCCTCCACTTT	CASSQGGTYNSPLHF
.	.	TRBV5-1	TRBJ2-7	TGCGCCAGCAGCTTGGAGTTAAGGGGTGGCGAGCAGTACTTC	CASSLELRGGEQYF
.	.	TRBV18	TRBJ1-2	TGTGCCAGCTCACCAAGTCTGAGAACAGCCAACTATGGCTACACCTTC	CASSPSLRTANYGYTF
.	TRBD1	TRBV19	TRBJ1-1	TGTGCCAGTTCCGGGACAGGGGTCAGGGTGAACACTGAAGCTTTCTTT	CASSGTGVRVNTEAFF